This TCR beta chain was found in a study of T cell changes during pregnancy in multiple sclerosis. Looked up from germline, CDR1 is SNHLY and CDR2 is FYNNEI. Trimming took 3 bases from V and 5 from J, leaving 14 bases between them. There are 15 residues in the CDR3. Sequenced by immunoSEQ multiplex PCR; TCRdb stores in-frame clones only, minus some. The table lists more than 25,000 clones, 91% of them singletons. The material was CD8+ T cells from peripheral blood mononuclear cells, obtained in the second trimester of pregnancy. The sequence derives from a female donor in good health, enrolled as a control in a pregnancy study. The chain employs TRBV2 and TRBJ2-1, with D maybe TRBD2 (7 bases). Here the CDR3 DNA reads TGTGCCAGCAGTGAGGGATCGGGGGGCAACAATGAGCAGTTCTTC. This translates into CASSEGSGGNNEQFF.